The 7 T cell receptor beta chains in this list originate from one sample, sequenced in a study of T cells in Graves' hyperthyroidism and ophthalmopathy. Researchers amplified the TCR beta CDR3 regions from RNA transcripts. The study used the HTBI primer set for a first-round RT-PCR of the TCR CDR3. TCRdb redid the calling of the multiplex PCR reads with MiXCR, one entry per CDR3 protein. The sample carries about 96,000 distinct CDR3 sequences, 51% recorded once. The sample was blood. Receptors were obtained from a woman aged 40 to 49 with Graves' hyperthyroidism.

This clonotype appeared a single time. CDR3 in DNA: TGTGCCATCGGAGTGGGATGGGACACTGAAGCTTTCTTT. Protein sequence: CAIGVGWDTEAFF. The V gene is TRBV10-3, the J gene TRBJ1-1; the D is unclear. The germline CDR1 and CDR2 sequences are ENHRY and SYGVKD. The CDR3 runs 13 residues. The V end lost 8 bases, the J end lost 3 bases, and 13 bases lay between the germline ends.

Relative to its sample, this clonotype is medium-sized. CDR3 protein: CASSVPSGANVLTF. The CDR3 bases are TGTGCCAGCAGCGTGCCGTCTGGGGCCAACGTCCTGACTTTC. V is TRBV9 and J is TRBJ2-6; no reliable D call. V gave up 2 bases and J gave up 1 base, with 4 bases separating them. Germline V gene lookup returns CDR1 SGDLS and CDR2 YYNGEE. This CDR3 contains 14 residues. The full variable domain, in which reference TRBV9 and TRBJ2-6 provide the parts outside the CDR3, is DSGVTQTPKHLITATGQRVTLRCSPRSGDLSVYWYQQSLDQGLQFLIQYYNGEERAKGNILERFSAQQFPDLHSELNLSSLELGDSALYFCASSVPSGANVLTFGAGSRLTVL.

Written as DNA, the CDR3 is TGCAGTGCTAGTACGGGGTATAATGAAAAACTGTTTTTT. Protein product: CSASTGYNEKLFF. The rearrangement joins TRBV20-1 to TRBJ1-4, with no clear D. Germline V gene lookup returns CDR1 DFQATT and CDR2 SNEGSKA (reference sequence). The CDR3 has 13 amino acids. V was shortened by 3 bases and J by 4 bases, with 9 bases between the two germline ends.

This clonotype was recorded at least ten times. The chain employs TRBV24-1 and TRBJ1-5; 8 positions agree with TRBD1. This CDR3 is built from 16 residues. V was clipped by 7 bases and J by 6 bases; unmatched bases: 13. CDR1 and CDR2 (germline): KGHDR, SFDVKD. CDR3 loop: CATSAAGTGGGQPQHF. For the CDR3, the DNA is TGTGCCACCAGCGCCGCCGGGACAGGAGGCGGTCAGCCCCAGCATTTT.

This chain links TRBV10-2 with TRBJ2-7, with TRBD2 as a possible D gene (6 bases). Between the trimmed V and J ends, which lost 7 bases and 5 bases, there was a span of 12 bases. Germline loops: CDR1 WSHSY, CDR2 SAAADI. The CDR3 contains 12 residues. The CDR3 sequence: CASMGLAHEQYF. For the CDR3, the DNA is TGCGCCAGCATGGGACTGGCCCACGAGCAGTACTTC.

This chain joins TRBV7-4 and TRBJ1-4; D not certain. CDR1 is SGHVT, CDR2 SQSDAQ, per germline. V lost 6 bases, J lost 0 bases, and 17 bases lay in between. The CDR3 has 17 residues. CDR3 in DNA: TGTGCCAGCAGTTACCCCCGGGCCGTGGCAACTAATGAAAAACTGTTTTTT. Translated, it gives CASSYPRAVATNEKLFF.

This chain links TRBV24-1 with TRBJ2-7, with 11 bases identical to TRBD2. V lost 6 bases to trimming and J lost 6 bases; unmatched junction nucleotides: 0. This CDR3 is built from 12 residues. Germline V CDR1 and CDR2: KGHDR, SFDVKD. The DNA of the CDR3 is TGTGCCACCAGTACTAGCGGGAGCGAGCAGTACTTC. Translating it yields CATSTSGSEQYF.